The T cell receptor (beta chain) under discussion was sequenced for a study of blood T cell repertoires in COVID-19. This clone came up once. The CDR3 length is 18 residues. Germline values: CDR1 LGHNT, CDR2 FRNRAP. V lost 1 base, J lost 1 base, and 17 bases lay in between. Profiling relied on immunoSEQ multiplex PCR, and the TCRdb table lists in-frame clones only, not all of them. The sample lists 150,000 to 180,000 clones, roughly 84% occurring once. This chain joins TRBV12-5 and TRBJ1-5, with a tentative D call TRBD1 (6 bases). The sequence derives from a woman aged 60-75 years with COVID-19, enrolled during active disease. The sample comprised peripheral blood. The CDR3 sequence is CASGLATGTPASNQPQHF. CDR3 nucleotides: TGTGCTAGTGGTTTGGCTACCGGGACACCAGCGAGCAATCAGCCCCAGCATTTT.